The rows below give T cell receptor beta chains drawn from one sample of a study of PD-1 blockade in classical Hodgkin lymphoma. This table comes from immunoSEQ multiplex PCR, and its TCRdb copy is limited to in-frame clones, with some not included. The sample lists some 70,000 clones, more than 85% occurring once. What was sequenced was peripheral blood mononuclear cells (PBMCs). These receptors originate from a human donor with classical Hodgkin lymphoma. The CDR3 runs from the conserved cysteine through the conserved F or W. The order of the fields is CDR3 length, J gene, D gene, V gene, clone size, CDR3 DNA, CDR3 protein. D genes are given only for firm matches. Only part of the rows carry a size: once, few, many, or a class if the clone is expanded.

len: 12
j_gene: TRBJ1-1
d_gene: NA
v_gene: TRBV4-2
abundance: few
CDR3nt: TGTGCCAGCAGCCATAACAGGGTTGAAGCTTTCTTT
CDR3aa: CASSHNRVEAFF

len: 16
j_gene: TRBJ2-3
d_gene: NA
v_gene: TRBV5-1
abundance: NA
CDR3nt: TGCGCCAGCAGGAAGCCCGACAGCATAAGCACAGATACGCAGTATTTT
CDR3aa: CASRKPDSISTDTQYF

len: 19
j_gene: TRBJ2-2
d_gene: TRBD2
v_gene: TRBV28
abundance: NA
CDR3nt: TGTGCCAGCAGTCCCGGGACTAGCGGGAGGGCCGGTGACACCGGGGAGCTGTTTTTT
CDR3aa: CASSPGTSGRAGDTGELFF

len: 10
j_gene: TRBJ1-4
d_gene: NA
v_gene: TRBV6-4
abundance: NA
CDR3nt: TGTGCCAGCAGGGGGGTTGACGTTAATTTT
CDR3aa: CASRGVDVNF

len: 15
j_gene: TRBJ1-6
d_gene: NA
v_gene: TRBV6-5
abundance: NA
CDR3nt: TGTGCCAGCAAAAGGGCGGGGGCTAATAATTCACCCCTCCACTTT
CDR3aa: CASKRAGANNSPLHF

len: 14
j_gene: TRBJ2-3
d_gene: NA
v_gene: TRBV11-2
abundance: NA
CDR3nt: TGTGCCAGCAGCCAAGAAGATCACGGGGATACGCAGTATTTT
CDR3aa: CASSQEDHGDTQYF

len: 13
j_gene: TRBJ1-2
d_gene: NA
v_gene: TRBV9
abundance: NA
CDR3nt: TGTGCCAGCAGCGTAGACAGTAACTATGGCTACACCTTC
CDR3aa: CASSVDSNYGYTF

len: 16
j_gene: TRBJ1-1
d_gene: NA
v_gene: TRBV5-1
abundance: once
CDR3nt: TGCGCCAGCAGCTTGGGGGTGGTTTTATCGAACACTGAAGCTTTCTTT
CDR3aa: CASSLGVVLSNTEAFF

len: 16
j_gene: TRBJ2-7
d_gene: TRBD2
v_gene: TRBV6-5
abundance: NA
CDR3nt: TGTGCCAGCAGTTACCGCTTAGCGGGAGGGCCTGGGGAGCAGTACTTC
CDR3aa: CASSYRLAGGPGEQYF

len: 16
j_gene: TRBJ1-1
d_gene: NA
v_gene: TRBV5-1
abundance: NA
CDR3nt: TGCGCCAGCAGCACTGAAGGGGCGAAACTGAACACTGAAGCTTTCTTT
CDR3aa: CASSTEGAKLNTEAFF

len: 16
j_gene: TRBJ1-1
d_gene: TRBD1
v_gene: TRBV5-1
abundance: NA
CDR3nt: TGCGCCAGCAGCCCACGGACAGGGGCGCAGCACACTGAAGCTTTCTTT
CDR3aa: CASSPRTGAQHTEAFF

len: 14
j_gene: TRBJ2-7
d_gene: NA
v_gene: TRBV5-1
abundance: NA
CDR3nt: TGCGCCAGCAGCTTGTTCGAGGGGCTGGGCGAGCAGTACTTC
CDR3aa: CASSLFEGLGEQYF

len: 15
j_gene: TRBJ1-1
d_gene: NA
v_gene: TRBV10-2
abundance: NA
CDR3nt: TGCGCCAGCAGTGAACTAACGGGACCGAACACTGAAGCTTTCTTT
CDR3aa: CASSELTGPNTEAFF

len: 12
j_gene: TRBJ2-1
d_gene: NA
v_gene: TRBV6-5
abundance: NA
CDR3nt: TGTGCCAGCAGTTACGCCGACGCTGAGCAGTTCTTC
CDR3aa: CASSYADAEQFF

len: 14
j_gene: TRBJ2-5
d_gene: NA
v_gene: TRBV7-9
abundance: NA
CDR3nt: TGTGCCAGCAGCTTAGTCGCGGGCACGGAGACCCAGTACTTC
CDR3aa: CASSLVAGTETQYF

len: 14
j_gene: TRBJ1-6
d_gene: NA
v_gene: TRBV27
abundance: NA
CDR3nt: TGTGCCAGCAGTTTGTGGGCTATTAATTCACCCCTCCACTTT
CDR3aa: CASSLWAINSPLHF

len: 15
j_gene: TRBJ1-5
d_gene: TRBD1
v_gene: TRBV6-5
abundance: NA
CDR3nt: TGTGCCAGCAGTCGGAACGGACAGGGAAGTCAACCCCAGCATTTT
CDR3aa: CASSRNGQGSQPQHF

len: 13
j_gene: TRBJ2-7
d_gene: TRBD2
v_gene: TRBV6-6
abundance: NA
CDR3nt: TGTGCCAGCCTAGCTAGCGGAACCTACGAGCAGTACTTC
CDR3aa: CASLASGTYEQYF

len: 16
j_gene: TRBJ2-6
d_gene: NA
v_gene: TRBV27
abundance: NA
CDR3nt: TGTGCCAGCAGCCTAGTTTTGAGCTCTGGGGCCAACGTCCTGACTTTC
CDR3aa: CASSLVLSSGANVLTF

len: 13
j_gene: TRBJ2-5
d_gene: NA
v_gene: TRBV7-2
abundance: NA
CDR3nt: TGTGCCAGCAGCTTATCCCTTGGGGAGACCCAGTACTTC
CDR3aa: CASSLSLGETQYF

len: 15
j_gene: TRBJ2-2
d_gene: TRBD1
v_gene: TRBV7-6
abundance: once
CDR3nt: TGTGCCAGCAGCGCCGGACAGGGTTTGACCGGGGAGCTGTTTTTT
CDR3aa: CASSAGQGLTGELFF

len: 12
j_gene: TRBJ1-2
d_gene: NA
v_gene: TRBV7-2
abundance: NA
CDR3nt: TGTGCCAGCAGCTTATCGGCGGCGAGCTACACCTTC
CDR3aa: CASSLSAASYTF

len: 17
j_gene: TRBJ2-5
d_gene: TRBD2
v_gene: TRBV11-1
abundance: few
CDR3nt: TGTGCCAGCAGCCCCCTGGTGGGAGGGGCGAAGATGGAGACCCAGTACTTC
CDR3aa: CASSPLVGGAKMETQYF

len: 14
j_gene: TRBJ1-1
d_gene: TRBD1
v_gene: TRBV9
abundance: NA
CDR3nt: TGTGCCAGCAGCGCCAGACAGGGTTCCACTGAAGCTTTCTTT
CDR3aa: CASSARQGSTEAFF

len: 14
j_gene: TRBJ1-5
d_gene: NA
v_gene: TRBV19
abundance: NA
CDR3nt: TGTGCCAGTAGTATTTTGGCAGGGAGCCAGCCCCAGCATTTT
CDR3aa: CASSILAGSQPQHF

len: 15
j_gene: TRBJ2-1
d_gene: NA
v_gene: TRBV9
abundance: NA
CDR3nt: TGTGCCAGCAGCGTGGGGGCCAGCTCCTACAATGAGCAGTTCTTC
CDR3aa: CASSVGASSYNEQFF

len: 14
j_gene: TRBJ2-1
d_gene: NA
v_gene: TRBV7-9
abundance: NA
CDR3nt: TGTGCCAGCAGCCCTTGGGCGGTCTCTGGTGAGCAGTTCTTC
CDR3aa: CASSPWAVSGEQFF

len: 15
j_gene: TRBJ2-5
d_gene: NA
v_gene: TRBV19
abundance: NA
CDR3nt: TGTGCCAGTAGTATGGTACAGGGTAAGGGGGAGACCCAGTACTTC
CDR3aa: CASSMVQGKGETQYF

len: 12
j_gene: TRBJ1-2
d_gene: NA
v_gene: TRBV28
abundance: NA
CDR3nt: TGTGCCAGCAGTCCCGGGGTCTATGGCTACACCTTC
CDR3aa: CASSPGVYGYTF

len: 13
j_gene: TRBJ2-7
d_gene: NA
v_gene: TRBV7-9
abundance: NA
CDR3nt: TGTGCCAGCAGCGCATACCAAGCCTACGAGCAGTACTTC
CDR3aa: CASSAYQAYEQYF

len: 16
j_gene: TRBJ2-1
d_gene: TRBD1
v_gene: TRBV4-3
abundance: NA
CDR3nt: TGCGCCAGCAGCCAAGTAGTCGGACAGGGCCACAATGAGCAGTTCTTC
CDR3aa: CASSQVVGQGHNEQFF

len: 15
j_gene: TRBJ1-1
d_gene: NA
v_gene: TRBV27
abundance: once
CDR3nt: TGTGCCAGCGGGTGGTGGGAGCGGCGAGACACTGAAGCTTTCTTT
CDR3aa: CASGWWERRDTEAFF

len: 15
j_gene: TRBJ2-1
d_gene: TRBD2
v_gene: TRBV5-4
abundance: NA
CDR3nt: TGTGCCAGCAGCCGCCGGCTAGCGGGTATGGATGAGCAGTTCTTC
CDR3aa: CASSRRLAGMDEQFF

len: 12
j_gene: TRBJ2-3
d_gene: NA
v_gene: TRBV11-3
abundance: NA
CDR3nt: TGTGCCAGCAGCTTAGGGGGGGATACGCAGTATTTT
CDR3aa: CASSLGGDTQYF

len: 11
j_gene: TRBJ2-3
d_gene: NA
v_gene: TRBV10-3
abundance: NA
CDR3nt: TGTGCCACGGCAAACACAGATACGCAGTATTTT
CDR3aa: CATANTDTQYF

len: 16
j_gene: TRBJ2-3
d_gene: TRBD2
v_gene: TRBV5-1
abundance: NA
CDR3nt: TGCGCCAGCAGCCGCGGACTAGCGGGGGGCACAGATACGCAGTATTTT
CDR3aa: CASSRGLAGGTDTQYF

len: 16
j_gene: TRBJ1-2
d_gene: NA
v_gene: TRBV19
abundance: NA
CDR3nt: TGTGCCAGTAGTATAGGAGGGGTGTCAGAGATATATGGCTACACCTTC
CDR3aa: CASSIGGVSEIYGYTF

len: 15
j_gene: TRBJ2-1
d_gene: TRBD2
v_gene: TRBV5-1
abundance: NA
CDR3nt: TGCGCCAGCAGCTCCGGGACTAGCGGCGTCAATGAGCAGTTCTTC
CDR3aa: CASSSGTSGVNEQFF

len: 13
j_gene: TRBJ2-3
d_gene: NA
v_gene: TRBV29-1
abundance: NA
CDR3nt: TGCAGCGTTGAAATTTCGAGGACAGATACGCAGTATTTT
CDR3aa: CSVEISRTDTQYF

len: 18
j_gene: TRBJ1-3
d_gene: TRBD1
v_gene: TRBV10-2
abundance: NA
CDR3nt: TGCGCCAGCAGAGGCGGGACAGGGGATCCGATCTCTGGAAACACCATATATTTT
CDR3aa: CASRGGTGDPISGNTIYF

len: 14
j_gene: TRBJ1-4
d_gene: TRBD1
v_gene: TRBV6-1
abundance: NA
CDR3nt: TGTGCCAGCGGGGAGGACAGGGGTAGGACAAAACTGTTTTTT
CDR3aa: CASGEDRGRTKLFF

len: 13
j_gene: TRBJ1-2
d_gene: NA
v_gene: TRBV6-1
abundance: few
CDR3nt: TGTGCCAGCAGTGCTAGGGGCGCGGATGGCTACACCTTC
CDR3aa: CASSARGADGYTF

len: 13
j_gene: TRBJ1-1
d_gene: NA
v_gene: TRBV6-4
abundance: NA
CDR3nt: TGTGCCAGCAGTCCGGGACAGAACACTGAAGCTTTCTTT
CDR3aa: CASSPGQNTEAFF

len: 14
j_gene: TRBJ2-1
d_gene: NA
v_gene: TRBV7-2
abundance: few
CDR3nt: TGTGCCAGCAGCTTAGTAAGCGGTTACAATGAGCAGTTCTTC
CDR3aa: CASSLVSGYNEQFF

len: 15
j_gene: TRBJ2-5
d_gene: NA
v_gene: TRBV30
abundance: NA
CDR3nt: TGTGCCTGGAGTGGGGGAGCAGGTTACCAAGAGACCCAGTACTTC
CDR3aa: CAWSGGAGYQETQYF

len: 15
j_gene: TRBJ2-5
d_gene: TRBD2
v_gene: TRBV6-5
abundance: NA
CDR3nt: TGTGCCAGCAGTTACCGCGGACTAGCGAAAGAGACCCAGTACTTC
CDR3aa: CASSYRGLAKETQYF

len: 17
j_gene: TRBJ2-6
d_gene: NA
v_gene: TRBV9
abundance: NA
CDR3nt: TGTGCCAGCAGCGCGGGTAGGGTGGCGTCTGGGGCCAACGTCCTGACTTTC
CDR3aa: CASSAGRVASGANVLTF

len: 14
j_gene: TRBJ2-7
d_gene: NA
v_gene: TRBV6-1
abundance: NA
CDR3nt: TGTGCCAGCAGTGAAGCCCCTCCTCCCTACGAGCAGTACTTC
CDR3aa: CASSEAPPPYEQYF

len: 14
j_gene: TRBJ1-2
d_gene: NA
v_gene: TRBV27
abundance: NA
CDR3nt: TGTGCCAGCAGTCCCACGGGGCAGGGCTATGGCTACACCTTC
CDR3aa: CASSPTGQGYGYTF

len: 13
j_gene: TRBJ1-4
d_gene: TRBD1
v_gene: TRBV7-2
abundance: NA
CDR3nt: TGTGCCAGCAGCTTAGGGGACAGTGAAAAACTGTTTTTT
CDR3aa: CASSLGDSEKLFF

len: 15
j_gene: TRBJ2-3
d_gene: TRBD1
v_gene: TRBV6-6
abundance: NA
CDR3nt: TGTGCCAGCAGTTCCGGAGGGACAGGGGAAGATACGCAGTATTTT
CDR3aa: CASSSGGTGEDTQYF

len: 12
j_gene: TRBJ1-2
d_gene: TRBD1
v_gene: TRBV29-1
abundance: NA
CDR3nt: TGCAGCGCCGCCGGACAGGGGCATGGCTACACCTTC
CDR3aa: CSAAGQGHGYTF

len: 14
j_gene: TRBJ1-2
d_gene: NA
v_gene: TRBV6-5
abundance: once
CDR3nt: TGTGCCAGCAGTTACGTAGGGGTAGGATATGGCTACACCTTC
CDR3aa: CASSYVGVGYGYTF

len: 15
j_gene: TRBJ1-1
d_gene: NA
v_gene: TRBV15
abundance: NA
CDR3nt: TGTGCCACCAGCAGAGACCACACTTTGAACACTGAAGCTTTCTTT
CDR3aa: CATSRDHTLNTEAFF

len: 14
j_gene: TRBJ2-1
d_gene: NA
v_gene: TRBV4-1
abundance: NA
CDR3nt: TGCGCCAGCAGAAACCGGGGGGCCGGTGATGAGCAGTTCTTC
CDR3aa: CASRNRGAGDEQFF